The rows below give T cell receptor beta chains drawn from one sample of a study of OX40 agonist ivuxolimab in advanced cancers. Measured with immunoSEQ multiplex PCR; TCRdb has only the in-frame clones, and not every one. The table includes under 20,000 clones, more than 65% detected once. This specimen consisted of CD4+ or CD8+ T cells sorted from blood, obtained in a trial of the OX40 agonist ivuxolimab. These receptors originate from an adult with an advanced solid tumor such as melanoma, head and neck, liver or kidney cancer. The conserved cysteine and the conserved F or W are not part of the CDR3 here. Each record gives: J gene, V gene, D gene, CDR3 protein. A D gene is named only where the DNA matches it firmly.

TRBJ2-5,TRBV5-1,NA,ASSPGVRAVQETQY
TRBJ2-3,TRBV7-3,NA,ASSLRYSDTDTQY
TRBJ2-7,TRBV9,TRBD1,ASSLGTVGEQY
TRBJ2-1,TRBV4-3,NA,ASSQDWGEQF
TRBJ1-1,TRBV28,NA,ASSPSKGGGTEAF
TRBJ1-2,TRBV6-1,NA,ASSATGTVSYGYT
TRBJ1-2,TRBV11-2,NA,ASSRGPGYT
TRBJ2-5,TRBV28,NA,ASRLETQY
TRBJ2-3,TRBV18,NA,ASSPMEHGGDTQY
TRBJ2-3,TRBV30,TRBD2,AWDPGLAGRPDTQY
TRBJ2-1,TRBV11-1,NA,ASSLAGGGYNEQF
TRBJ2-2,TRBV7-2,TRBD1,ASSVMTGQSGGELF
TRBJ2-1,TRBV11-3,NA,ASSLADSYNEQF
TRBJ1-3,TRBV18,NA,ASSPVSDRISGNTIY
TRBJ2-7,TRBV25-1,NA,ASSELSRTHLWEQY
TRBJ2-1,TRBV19,NA,ASSIRRSSYNEQF
TRBJ1-1,TRBV28,NA,ASRIKGSGAF
TRBJ1-1,TRBV11-3,NA,ASSRTLDTEAF
TRBJ1-1,TRBV5-4,TRBD1,ASSLTGGTEAF
TRBJ2-7,TRBV29-1,TRBD1,SVRQGQNEQY
TRBJ2-1,TRBV19,TRBD2,ASSMGAGESTGDEQF
TRBJ2-1,TRBV4-1,NA,ASSQAAYNEQF
TRBJ2-1,TRBV16,NA,ASSQTPRSSYNEQF
TRBJ2-6,TRBV7-2,NA,ASSLAGAGANVLT
TRBJ2-2,TRBV10-1,NA,ASSEHIANTGELF
TRBJ2-3,TRBV4-2,NA,ASSQDQLGTDTQY
TRBJ2-5,TRBV18,NA,ASSPSEGLVTQY
TRBJ2-4,TRBV4-1,TRBD1,ASSHGLGQGGGIQY
TRBJ2-7,TRBV7-9,NA,ASSSGAYEQY
TRBJ2-5,TRBV6-1,TRBD1,ASSEAGTGEETQY
NA,TRBV9,TRBD1,ASSVEGTDPFYEQY
TRBJ2-1,TRBV13,TRBD2,ASSLGSASGSMKQF
TRBJ2-7,TRBV10-3,NA,AISGSYEQY
TRBJ1-1,TRBV6-6,NA,ASSLGGDLNTEAF
TRBJ1-3,TRBV2,NA,ASSELYGSGNTIY
TRBJ2-3,TRBV6-6,TRBD2,ASSPSRLAGGDTQY
TRBJ2-3,TRBV7-2,NA,ASSPRADTQY
TRBJ2-1,TRBV15,TRBD1,ATSKQGASYNEQF
TRBJ2-2,TRBV7-9,NA,ASSRLELF
TRBJ1-1,TRBV11-2,TRBD1,ASSRDRGRAEAF
TRBJ2-5,TRBV6-6,TRBD1,ASRGTGKETQY
TRBJ2-5,TRBV5-6,NA,ASSLGRVPARAQETQY
TRBJ2-7,TRBV5-1,NA,ASSLSVTSYEQY
TRBJ1-4,TRBV5-4,NA,ASSLAGLGEKLF
TRBJ2-3,TRBV28,NA,ASSVRIGQGTDTQY
TRBJ1-4,TRBV19,NA,ASSVTTNEKLF
TRBJ1-5,TRBV19,TRBD1,ASSGMSDRTHQPQH
TRBJ1-2,TRBV2,TRBD1,ASSYRGDGYT
TRBJ2-2,TRBV18,NA,ASLPHETGELF
TRBJ2-3,TRBV7-9,NA,ASSFQGSQY